This passage covers 14 T cell receptor beta chains from one sample sequenced in a study of response to subunit inactivated influenza vaccine. TCRdb fed the RT-PCR reads into MiXCR, producing one record per CDR3 protein. This sample has 200,000 to 250,000 distinct CDR3 sequences; 10% to 15% occur once, and the top ten carry 7.8%. The sample here was non-naive T cells sorted from PBMCs, taken 14 to 15 days before vaccination. The source is a man aged 45-65 years who received an inactivated influenza vaccine.

This clonotype has just a few counts. The rearrangement uses TRBV4-3 and TRBJ2-7; D gene unclear. Looked up from germline, CDR1 is LGHNA and CDR2 is YSLEER. The ends were cut back, 2 bases at V and 2 bases at J, with 10 bases in the middle. The CDR3 sequence is 14 residues long. DNA for the CDR3: TGCGCCAGCAGCCAAACGGTGCTTACCTACGAGCAGTACTTC. Translating gives CASSQTVLTYEQYF.

V usage is TRBV27 and J usage is TRBJ1-6, with D unresolved. Germline assignment: CDR1 MNHEY and CDR2 SMNVEV (reference sequence). The CDR3 contains 14 residues. V dropped 6 bases and J dropped 9 bases, with 15 bases sitting between them. CDR3 DNA sequence: TGTGCCAGCAGCCTAGGACGGTGGGGTTCACCCCTCCACTTT. It encodes CASSLGRWGSPLHF.

The chain carries TRBV9 and TRBJ2-1, with 7 bases matching TRBD2. From germline, CDR1 is SGDLS and CDR2 YYNGEE. This CDR3 has 17 amino acids. The V and J ends lost 0 bases and 3 bases, in that order; junction bases with no gene match: 9. CDR3 loop: CASSVALRGTRYNEQFF. The CDR3 DNA reads as TGTGCCAGCAGCGTAGCTTTGCGGGGGACTCGCTACAATGAGCAGTTCTTC.

This clonotype has a count of ten or more. V and J are TRBV11-2 and TRBJ1-2; 7 nucleotides align to TRBD1. Germline V CDR1 and CDR2: SGHAT, FQNNGV. The CDR3 sequence is 13 residues long. Losses at the gene ends were 5 bases for V and 3 bases for J; bases not matched to a gene: 3. CDR3 coding DNA: TGTGCCAGCAGCCCCACAGGGGACTATGGCTACACCTTC. Translated: CASSPTGDYGYTF. Complete variable domain (other parts from reference TRBV11-2 and TRBJ1-2): EAGVAQSPRYKIIEKRQSVAFWCNPISGHATLYWYQQILGQGPKLLIQFQNNGVVDDSQLPKDRFSAERLKGVDSTLKIQPAKLEDSAVYLCASSPTGDYGYTFGSGTRLTVV.

This clonotype was detected only a few times. The chain carries TRBV28 and TRBJ2-5, with a weak D call TRBD2 (6 bases). Trimming took off 6 bases at V and 0 bases at J, with 14 bases between the two ends. This CDR3 is 15 amino acids long. Per germline, CDR1 MDHEN and CDR2 SYDVKM. CDR3 protein: CASRSLGLYQETQYF. The CDR3 DNA reads as TGTGCCAGCAGGAGCTTGGGACTTTACCAAGAGACCCAGTACTTC.

The chain links TRBV6-2 or TRBV6-3 to TRBJ2-2, with unresolved D. Germline V lookup: CDR1 MNHEY, CDR2 SVGEGT. The CDR3 is made up of 14 amino acids. V lost 3 bases to trimming and J lost 2 bases, with 7 bases between them. The chain's CDR3 is CASSYHKNTGELFF. CDR3 coding DNA: TGTGCCAGCAGTTATCACAAAAACACCGGGGAGCTGTTTTTT.

This clonotype was seen a handful of times. The CDR3 DNA reads TGTGCCACCAGTGAATCCTTTGACAGGGGGTTAAGGTCGGCGGAGACCCAGTACTTC. Translated, it gives CATSESFDRGLRSAETQYF. V is TRBV24-1 and J is TRBJ2-5; TRBD1 matches at 9 bases. Germline CDR1 and CDR2: KGHDR and SFDVKD. Germline trimming cut 4 bases from V and 5 bases from J; bases unmatched to any gene: 19. The CDR3 is 19 residues long.

This chain links TRBV4-2 with TRBJ1-6, with D possibly TRBD1 on 5 matching bases. The length of the CDR3 is 14 residues. Germline V CDR1 and CDR2: LGHNA, YNFKEQ. Trimming left V 3 bases short and J 4 bases short, with 7 bases between. The CDR3 DNA sequence: TGTGCCAGCAGCCAGGACACTTATAATTCACCCCTCCACTTT. Translation: CASSQDTYNSPLHF.

This chain connects TRBV18 to TRBJ2-1; D perhaps matches TRBD1 (6 bases). Trimming left V 0 bases short and J 5 bases short, with 11 bases between. The CDR3 sequence is 15 residues long. Per germline, CDR1 KGHSH and CDR2 LQKENI. The CDR3: CASSPPGDRHNEQFF. The CDR3 coding sequence is TGTGCCAGCTCACCACCAGGTGACAGGCACAATGAGCAGTTCTTC.

This clonotype appeared a few times. The V call is TRBV5-4, the J call TRBJ2-7; D may be TRBD1 (6 bases). Germline V lookup: CDR1 SGHNT, CDR2 YYREEE (reference sequence). V gave up 0 bases and J gave up 5 bases, with 15 bases separating them. The CDR3 sequence is 15 residues long. CDR3 sequence reads: CASSLGARGLDEQYF. In DNA form, the CDR3 reads TGTGCCAGCAGCTTGGGGGCCAGGGGATTGGACGAGCAGTACTTC.

This clonotype was seen at least ten times. V usage is TRBV5-1 and J usage is TRBJ2-1; 9 positions match TRBD2. CDR3 length equals 16 residues. V lost 3 bases, J lost 2 bases, and 6 bases stayed unmatched. Germline CDR1 is SGHRS and CDR2 is YFSETQ. CDR3 loop: CASSWTSGGTYNEQFF. The CDR3 DNA reads TGCGCCAGCAGCTGGACGAGCGGGGGGACCTACAATGAGCAGTTCTTC.

The gene calls are TRBV7-2 and TRBJ2-5; 7 bases agree with TRBD2. The CDR3 length is 12 residues. Germline V CDR1 and CDR2: SGHTA, FQGNSA. V shed 5 bases and J 9 bases; nucleotides not matched to a gene: 6. CDR3 sequence: CASSLPGGAQYF. DNA for the CDR3: TGTGCCAGCAGCCTCCCGGGGGGTGCCCAGTACTTC.

CDR3 loop: CSARSTYRRERTDTQYF. The CDR3 bases are TGCAGTGCTAGATCGACGTATAGGCGGGAGCGTACAGATACGCAGTATTTT. The chain is built from TRBV20-1 and TRBJ2-3; 7 nucleotides align to TRBD2. In germline, CDR1 is DFQATT, CDR2 SNEGSKA (reference sequence). V was pared by 2 bases and J by 3 bases, with 14 bases of the junction left unmatched. CDR3 size: 17 residues.

This clonotype was detected many times. The DNA for the CDR3 is TGTGCCAGCTCACCATTCGACAGGGGAGGAACCGGGGAGCTGTTTTTT. It yields the protein CASSPFDRGGTGELFF. The gene calls are TRBV18 and TRBJ2-2; 8 nucleotides agree with TRBD1. The V and J ends lost 2 bases and 5 bases, in that order; junction bases with no gene match: 7. The CDR3 loop spans 16 amino acids. Per the germline V gene, CDR1 is KGHSH and CDR2 is LQKENI. The full variable domain, in which reference TRBV18 and TRBJ2-2 provide the parts outside the CDR3, is NAGVMQNPRHLVRRRGQEARLRCSPMKGHSHVYWYRQLPEEGLKFMVYLQKENIIDESGMPKERFSAEFPKEGPSILRIQQVVRGDSAAYFCASSPFDRGGTGELFFGEGSRLTVL.